These T cell receptor beta chains were read from a single sample in a study of cytomegalovirus exposure and HLA in healthy donors. Method: immunoSEQ multiplex PCR; TCRdb's copy keeps in-frame clones and lacks some. There are 280,000 or so clones in the sample; about 87% occur only once, and approximately 2.4% lies in the top ten. The specimen sequenced was PBMCs. The origin of the receptors is a woman aged 18-30 years in good health and CMV-seronegative. The CDR3 runs from the conserved cysteine through the conserved F or W. A D gene is named only where the DNA matches it firmly. Rows give clone size only sometimes, using once, few, many, or a class for an expanded clone.

>TRBV30|-|-|TRBJ1-1
CAWRVAKNTEAFF
TGTGCCTGGAGAGTCGCTAAGAACACTGAAGCTTTCTTT
>TRBV5-6|-|TRBD1|TRBJ1-2
CASSFGTDGGYTF
TGTGCCAGCAGCTTTGGGACAGACGGTGGCTACACCTTC
>TRBV6-5|once|-|TRBJ1-1
CASSSGREAFF
TGTGCCAGCAGTTCAGGGAGGGAAGCTTTCTTT
>TRBV27|-|-|TRBJ2-7
CASSFGGVGEQYF
TGTGCCAGCAGTTTCGGCGGGGTCGGCGAGCAGTACTTC
>TRBV27|-|TRBD1|TRBJ1-2
CASSFGQGGSGGYTF
TGTGCCAGCAGTTTCGGACAGGGAGGATCTGGGGGCTACACCTTC
>TRBV6-5|-|-|TRBJ1-3
CASSSHGSGNTIYF
TGTGCCAGCAGTTCGCACGGCTCTGGAAACACCATATATTTT
>TRBV6-5|-|-|TRBJ1-2
CASVPTASFSYGYTF
TGTGCCAGCGTCCCGACAGCGAGTTTTAGTTATGGCTACACCTTC
>TRBV6-5|-|TRBD1|TRBJ2-7
CASSYSRTGALYEQYF
TGTGCCAGCAGTTACTCCCGGACAGGGGCCCTCTACGAGCAGTACTTC
>TRBV28|-|-|TRBJ2-7
CASIPEGASPYEQYF
TGTGCCAGCATCCCGGAGGGGGCGTCCCCCTACGAGCAGTACTTC
>TRBV18|-|-|TRBJ1-6
CASSPRRDLSSYNSPLHF
TGTGCCAGCTCACCGAGGAGAGACCTGAGCTCCTATAATTCACCCCTCCACTTT
>TRBV5-8|once|TRBD2|TRBJ2-1
CASSFLKAGGHNEQFF
TGTGCCAGCAGCTTCCTAAAGGCGGGGGGGCATAATGAGCAGTTCTTC